This passage covers 24 T cell receptor beta chains from one sample sequenced in a study of T cell repertoires in cytomegalovirus infection (dated by TCRdb to 2018 to 2020). The listed sequencing device is Illumina HiSeq 1500. TCRdb trimmed public reads at Q25 via fastp, called clones via MiXCR and kept in-frame beta chains. Rows are unified per CDR3 protein, each entry keeping the most common DNA and genes. For this sample there are roughly 150,000 distinct CDR3 sequences; more than 25% appear just once. The ten top clones hold 52% of the sample. No antigen has been identified for these receptors. The sample's treatment or condition label, decoded: in vitro stimulation with specific CMV peptide epitopes to enrich CMV-specific T cells. The sequenced sample was CD8+ T cells from cultured PBMCs, obtained from culture after CMV antigen stimulation. Source of these receptors: a human donor in good health (CMV status not recorded). Some clones in this sample may be carry-over from other donors' samples.

The J gene is TRBJ1-2, the V gene TRBV28; possible D gene TRBD1, 5 bases. From germline, CDR1 is MDHEN and CDR2 SYDVKM. This CDR3 is 12 amino acids long. V was cut by 6 bases and J by 7 bases, with 12 bases left in between. The CDR3 region has the DNA TGTGCCAGCAGCGCGGGACTCCCTGGCTACACCTTC. Its translation: CASSAGLPGYTF.

This rearrangement joins TRBV24-1 to TRBJ1-4, with a weak D call TRBD1 (5 bases). V gave up 2 bases and J gave up 3 bases, with 9 bases separating them. CDR3 size: 15 residues. Per the germline V gene, CDR1 is KGHDR and CDR2 is SFDVKD. The CDR3 is CATSDSRGPNEKLFF. As DNA, the CDR3 is TGTGCCACCAGTGATTCAAGGGGCCCTAATGAAAAACTGTTTTTT.

The chain's CDR3 is CASSQAQGRSPLHF. DNA for the CDR3: TGTGCCAGCAGCCAAGCACAGGGGCGATCACCCCTCCACTTT. The chain uses TRBV3-1 and TRBJ1-6, with TRBD1 identical over 7 bases. Germline CDR1 is LGHDT and CDR2 is YNNKEL (reference sequence). V lost 1 base and J lost 10; bases outside the gene matches: 4. This CDR3 contains 14 residues.

This rearrangement joins TRBV19 to TRBJ2-7; D not resolved. This CDR3 has 13 residues. Trimming shortened V by 3 bases and J by 3 bases, and 9 bases separated the two germline ends. Germline assignment: CDR1 LNHDA and CDR2 SQIVND (reference sequence). CDR3 DNA: TGTGCCAGTAGTATGGGGTCGGTCTACGAGCAGTACTTC. Protein sequence: CASSMGSVYEQYF.

CDR3 in DNA: TGTGCCAGCAGTTACTCAGGGACTAGTGGCAATGAGCAGTTCTTC. Protein sequence: CASSYSGTSGNEQFF. The genes are TRBV6-2 or TRBV6-3 and TRBJ2-1; 8 nucleotides align to TRBD2. From germline, CDR1 is MNHEY and CDR2 SVGEGT. Losses at the gene ends were 0 bases for V and 6 bases for J; bases not matched to a gene: 4. This CDR3 has 15 amino acids.

V and J are TRBV12-3 or TRBV12-4 and TRBJ2-1; TRBD2 agrees at 8 bases. Trimming at V came to 3 bases and at J to 0 bases, leaving 7 bases not matched to a gene. The length of the CDR3 is 17 residues. The CDR3 nucleotides are TGTGCCAGCAGTTTTGGGCCAGGGACTAGCTCCTACAATGAGCAGTTCTTC. It translates to CASSFGPGTSSYNEQFF.

This clonotype was seen a few times. The CDR3 is CASSLTSGIYNEQFF. The CDR3 DNA follows: TGTGCCAGCAGCTTGACTAGCGGAATATACAATGAGCAGTTCTTC. V gene TRBV7-6 combines with J gene TRBJ2-1; TRBD2 matches at 9 bases. V was clipped by 3 bases and J by 4 bases; unmatched bases: 4. Germline V gene sequence: CDR1 SGHVS, CDR2 FNYEAQ. The CDR3 extends over 15 amino acids.

This sequence joins TRBV7-9 and TRBJ2-5, with D hard to call. Germline V gives CDR1 SEHNR, CDR2 FQNEAQ (reference sequence). V was shortened by 6 bases and J by 5 bases, with 19 bases between the two germline ends. The CDR3 has 15 amino acids. CDR3 nucleotide sequence: TGTGCCAGCAGATTCTCGGGCTCACCTGGGGAGACCCAGTACTTC. This gives the protein CASRFSGSPGETQYF.

This chain connects TRBV24-1 to TRBJ2-2; TRBD2 matches 8 bases. CDR1 and CDR2 from the germline V gene are KGHDR and SFDVKD. J was trimmed by 7 bases and V by 7 bases; bases with no gene match: 10. The CDR3 covers 15 residues. The CDR3 loop reads CATRKSGGSDGELFF. CDR3 DNA sequence: TGTGCCACCAGAAAGAGCGGGGGATCGGACGGGGAGCTGTTTTTT.

V and J are TRBV7-9 and TRBJ2-1; TRBD1 might be the D (5 bases). V lost 5 bases and J 2 bases, leaving 13 bases between the germline ends. The CDR3 loop spans 15 amino acids. Germline CDR1 SEHNR, CDR2 FQNEAQ (reference sequence). In DNA, the CDR3 is TGTGCCAGCAGCCCCGATGTAGGGGCCTACAATGAGCAGTTCTTC. This gives the protein CASSPDVGAYNEQFF.

The CDR3 bases are TGTGCCAGCAGTTCCGGGACAGGTTGGTCCTACGAGCAGTACGTC. The encoded protein is CASSSGTGWSYEQYV. This chain connects TRBV6-5 to TRBJ2-7, with TRBD1 identical over 8 bases. The ends lost 4 bases at V and 1 base at J; junction bases unmatched: 6. There are 15 residues in the CDR3. The V gene's germline CDR1 is MNHEY and CDR2 SVGAGI.

The chain couples TRBV4-1 to TRBJ1-2; D gene unclear. The CDR3 spans 15 residues. Looked up from germline, CDR1 is MGHRA and CDR2 is YSYEKL. V dropped 1 base and J dropped 4 bases, with 13 bases sitting between them. The DNA for the CDR3 is TGCGCCAGCAGCCAAGGCGAGCAACAGCTCTATGGCTACACCTTC. It translates to CASSQGEQQLYGYTF.

The chain couples TRBV19 to TRBJ1-1; D remains ambiguous. CDR3 size: 15 residues. Germline V gene data show CDR1 as LNHDA and CDR2 as SQIVND (reference sequence). V shed 2 bases and J shed 1 base, with 11 bases lying between them. The CDR3 region has the DNA TGTGCCAGTAGTATATGGGCAGTTGCGAACACTGAAGCTTTCTTT. It codes for CASSIWAVANTEAFF. Drawing the rest from reference TRBV19 and TRBJ1-1, the complete variable domain is DGGITQSPKYLFRKEGQNVTLSCEQNLNHDAMYWYRQDPGQGLRLIYYSQIVNDFQKGDIAEGYSVSREKKESFPLTVTSAQKNPTAFYLCASSIWAVANTEAFFGQGTRLTVV.

The chain combines TRBV12-3 or TRBV12-4 with TRBJ2-3; perhaps TRBD2 as D (5 bases). Trimming took off 3 bases at V and 2 bases at J, with 15 bases between the two ends. This CDR3 is 16 amino acids long. For the CDR3, the DNA is TGTGCCAGCAGTTTTATCCCCCCCGGGGACACAGATACGCAGTATTTT. This encodes CASSFIPPGDTDTQYF.

This rearrangement joins TRBV5-1 to TRBJ2-4; TRBD1 is a possible D gene (5 bases). Trimming removed 0 bases from V and 7 bases from J, with 11 bases in between. Germline CDR1 SGHRS, CDR2 YFSETQ. The CDR3 extends over 14 amino acids. The CDR3 reads CASSLDATVNIQYF. The CDR3 nucleotides read TGCGCCAGCAGCTTGGACGCGACAGTGAACATTCAGTACTTC.

Only a few counts were recorded for this clonotype. CDR3 DNA sequence: TGTGCCAGCAGTTTCCCGACGACAGCCTACAATGAGCAGTTCTTC. Its translation is CASSFPTTAYNEQFF. The gene calls are TRBV12-3 or TRBV12-4 and TRBJ2-1; D perhaps matches TRBD1 (5 bases). The CDR3 has 15 residues. V was clipped by 3 bases and J by 2 bases, with 11 bases between them.

As to this clonotype: A read error is likely, as this CDR3 ends without the conserved phenylalanine or tryptophan. The chain joins TRBV2 to TRBJ2-7, with unresolved D. The length of the CDR3 is 14 residues. V was cut by 6 bases and J by 1 base, with 13 bases left in between. Germline V gene lookup returns CDR1 SNHLY and CDR2 FYNNEI. The CDR3 spells CASRSTSGSYEQYC. In DNA, the CDR3 is TGTGCCAGCAGGAGCACTTCTGGGTCCTACGAGCAGTACTGC.

This clonotype has just a few counts. V gene TRBV11-2 combines with J gene TRBJ2-4; TRBD2 aligns across 9 bases. V was pared by 2 bases and J by 7 bases, with 12 bases of the junction left unmatched. CDR1 and CDR2 from the germline V gene are SGHAT and FQNNGV. The CDR3 totals 17 residues. The CDR3 sequence is CASSLLRAGGPGNIQYF. DNA for the CDR3: TGTGCCAGCAGCTTATTACGGGCGGGGGGGCCCGGGAACATTCAGTACTTC.

A few counts support this clonotype. The rearrangement uses TRBV10-3 and TRBJ1-1, with TRBD1 identical over 7 bases. Per germline, CDR1 ENHRY and CDR2 SYGVKD. CDR3 length equals 13 residues. The J segment lost 3 bases and the V segment lost 11 bases, leaving 9 bases of the junction unmatched. CDR3 sequence (DNA): TGTGCCCTCTCGGCAGACAGGGACACTGAAGCTTTCTTT. It is translated as CALSADRDTEAFF.

The gene calls are TRBV12-3 or TRBV12-4 and TRBJ2-3, with unresolved D. The CDR3 sequence is 15 residues long. Trimming took 2 bases from V and 7 from J, leaving 16 bases between them. This chain's CDR3 is CASSLSHGPVNTQYF. The CDR3 region has the DNA TGTGCCAGCAGTTTATCCCATGGACCCGTGAATACGCAGTATTTT.

The V and J genes are TRBV2 and TRBJ2-1; D possibly corresponds to TRBD2 (6 bases). In germline, CDR1 is SNHLY, CDR2 FYNNEI. The CDR3 sequence is 13 residues long. Trimming stripped 6 bases from V and 8 bases from J, with 14 bases between. CDR3 region: CASRMTSGYEQFF. The CDR3 bases are TGTGCCAGCAGGATGACTAGTGGATATGAGCAGTTCTTC.

This clonotype has a handful of counts. V and J are TRBV19 and TRBJ2-1; TRBD2 matches at 7 bases. Germline-derived CDR1 and CDR2 are LNHDA and SQIVND (reference sequence). The CDR3 length is 12 residues. The J segment lost 12 bases and the V segment lost 6 bases, leaving 8 bases of the junction unmatched. The CDR3 loop reads CASSPAGVRQFF. DNA for the CDR3: TGTGCCAGTAGCCCCGCGGGGGTAAGGCAGTTCTTC.

The V call is TRBV7-9, the J call TRBJ2-2; D tentatively reads TRBD1 or TRBD2 (5 bases each). The CDR3 runs 15 residues. Trimming left V 3 bases short and J 5 bases short, with 13 bases between. Germline V lookup: CDR1 SEHNR, CDR2 FQNEAQ (reference sequence). For the CDR3, the DNA is TGTGCCAGCAGCTTCGGGGCAGGGACGACCGGGGAGCTGTTTTTT. It codes for CASSFGAGTTGELFF.

The sample holds a few counts of this clonotype. V usage is TRBV7-9 and J usage is TRBJ2-1, with D unclear. Trimming took off 4 bases at V and 8 bases at J, with 9 bases between the two ends. There are 12 residues in the CDR3. From germline, CDR1 is SEHNR and CDR2 FQNEAQ (reference sequence). Here the CDR3 reads CASSSSWDEQFF. Written as DNA, the CDR3 is TGTGCCAGCAGCTCTTCTTGGGATGAGCAGTTCTTC.